This passage covers 15 T cell receptor beta chains from one sample sequenced in a study of PD-1 blockade in classical Hodgkin lymphoma. Time point meaning: newly diagnosed, previously untreated cHL patient sample. PBMCs were thawed, and CD8+ T cells were then isolated from them by magnetic negative selection. Profiled with immunoSEQ multiplex PCR; TCRdb holds only in-frame clones, not every one. The table lists over 20,000 clones, approximately 87% of them singletons. Source material: CD8+ T cells from blood. The source of these receptors is a human donor with classical Hodgkin lymphoma.

Here the CDR3 reads CASSWTSSTYEQYF. DNA for the CDR3: TGTGCCAGCAGTTGGACTAGTTCTACCTACGAGCAGTACTTC. The chain employs TRBV28 and TRBJ2-7, with 7 nucleotides matching TRBD2. Germline V lookup: CDR1 MDHEN, CDR2 SYDVKM. With V trimmed by 4 bases and J by 2 bases, 5 bases remained unmatched. This CDR3 is 14 amino acids long.

The chain carries TRBV4-1 and TRBJ2-5; D is undetermined. This CDR3 has 12 residues. The germline CDR1 and CDR2 sequences are MGHRA and YSYEKL. Trimming took 4 bases from V and 4 from J, leaving 7 bases between them. The CDR3 DNA follows: TGCGCCAGCAGCCGGGGTGGAGAGACCCAGTACTTC. It specifies CASSRGGETQYF.

This sequence joins TRBV7-2 and TRBJ2-1; 9 bases map to TRBD1. The CDR3 is made up of 15 amino acids. V was pared by 1 base and J by 6 bases, with 4 bases of the junction left unmatched. Germline CDR1 SGHTA, CDR2 FQGNSA. CDR3: CASSLGTGVFNEQFF. The CDR3 bases are TGTGCCAGCAGCTTAGGGACAGGGGTTTTCAATGAGCAGTTCTTC.

The V call is TRBV29-1, the J call TRBJ1-1, with unresolved D. The CDR3 is 12 amino acids. The germline V and J ends were trimmed by 0 bases and 5 bases, with 7 bases remaining between them. CDR1 and CDR2 from the germline V gene are SQVTM and ANQGSEA. The CDR3 loop is CSVEEGSTEAFF. For the CDR3, the DNA is TGCAGCGTTGAAGAGGGGTCTACTGAAGCTTTCTTT.

V is TRBV7-6 and J is TRBJ1-6; 7 positions match TRBD1. The CDR3 is 14 amino acids. CDR1 and CDR2 from the germline V gene are SGHVS and FNYEAQ. The J segment lost 10 bases and the V segment lost 5 bases, leaving 8 bases of the junction unmatched. CDR3 sequence: CASSVQGVGSPLHF. As DNA, the CDR3 is TGTGCCAGCAGCGTGCAGGGGGTGGGGTCACCCCTCCACTTT.

The V call is TRBV6-1, the J call TRBJ1-5; no clear D gene. V was shortened by 3 bases and J by 3 bases, with 15 bases between the two germline ends. Germline CDR1 and CDR2: MNHNS and SASEGT. The CDR3 totals 16 residues. Here the CDR3 reads CASSDPTDRLNQPQHF. The CDR3 coding sequence is TGTGCCAGCAGTGATCCTACAGATAGACTCAATCAGCCCCAGCATTTT.

The V and J genes are TRBV30 and TRBJ2-1; possibly TRBD2 for D (6 bases). The V end lost 1 base, the J end lost 15 bases, and 16 bases lay between the germline ends. The germline V gene encodes CDR1 GTSNPN and CDR2 SVGIG (reference sequence). The CDR3 loop spans 12 amino acids. The CDR3 sequence is CAWSGGGDDAFF. The DNA for the CDR3 is TGTGCCTGGAGTGGAGGAGGGGATGATGCGTTCTTC.

The chain uses TRBV28 and TRBJ2-1, with 8 nucleotides matching TRBD2. The V and J ends lost 3 bases and 3 bases, in that order; junction bases with no gene match: 19. This CDR3 contains 20 residues. The germline gives CDR1 MDHEN, CDR2 SYDVKM. CDR3 DNA: TGTGCCAGCAGTTTCGGTGATAGTAGCGGGACATCTTACAACTACAATGAGCAGTTCTTC. This encodes CASSFGDSSGTSYNYNEQFF.

This clone appeared a few times. The genes are TRBV19 and TRBJ2-3, with D possibly TRBD1 on 6 matching bases. The CDR3 totals 15 residues. The germline V gene encodes CDR1 LNHDA and CDR2 SQIVND (reference sequence). Trimming pared 3 bases from V and 4 bases from J, leaving 14 bases between. Here the CDR3 reads CASSMSSRGSDTQYF. CDR3 nucleotide sequence: TGTGCCAGTAGTATGAGTAGCAGGGGATCAGATACGCAGTATTTT.

The chain couples TRBV7-3 to TRBJ1-5, with 7 bases aligning to TRBD1. Germline trimming cut 5 bases from V and 3 bases from J; bases unmatched to any gene: 10. The CDR3 length is 16 residues. The germline CDR1 and CDR2 sequences are SGHTA and FQGTGA. The CDR3 region is CASSPRQGDDNQPQHF. As DNA, the CDR3 is TGTGCCAGCAGCCCCCGACAGGGAGATGACAATCAGCCCCAGCATTTT.

The gene calls are TRBV30 and TRBJ1-2, with 10 bases aligning to TRBD1. The CDR3 consists of 14 residues. V shed 6 bases and J 8 bases; nucleotides not matched to a gene: 12. Germline CDR1 is GTSNPN and CDR2 is SVGIG (reference sequence). CDR3: CACGRGTGAKGYTF. The CDR3 nucleotides are TGTGCCTGCGGAAGGGGGACAGGGGCTAAAGGCTACACCTTC.

The V call is TRBV29-1, the J call TRBJ2-7, with 7 bases aligning to TRBD2. J was trimmed by 6 bases and V by 3 bases; bases with no gene match: 8. Germline-derived CDR1 and CDR2 are SQVTM and ANQGSEA. CDR3 length: 13 residues. The CDR3 region is CSVDKAGAGEQYF. CDR3 in DNA: TGCAGCGTTGACAAGGCGGGAGCGGGCGAGCAGTACTTC.

The rearrangement joins TRBV5-1 to TRBJ2-7; TRBD1 aligns across 7 bases. The germline gives CDR1 SGHRS, CDR2 YFSETQ. The CDR3 consists of 20 residues. J gave up 1 base and V 2 bases, and 21 bases lay outside the gene matches. CDR3 protein: CASSFTAFYLRDSYSYEQYF. CDR3 DNA: TGCGCCAGCAGCTTTACGGCCTTTTACCTACGGGACAGCTATTCCTACGAGCAGTACTTC.

The V gene is TRBV27, the J gene TRBJ2-3; 9 nucleotides match TRBD2. CDR1 and CDR2 (germline): MNHEY, SMNVEV (reference sequence). J lost 5 bases, V lost 3 bases, and 3 bases had no gene match. This CDR3 has 14 residues. Written as DNA, the CDR3 is TGTGCCAGCAGTTTTCAGCGGGAGGTAGATACGCAGTATTTT. Translated, it gives CASSFQREVDTQYF.

The rearrangement uses TRBV29-1 and TRBJ2-1, with TRBD2 matching over 11 bases. V shed 4 bases, J shed 9 bases, and the junction held 5 bases outside the gene matches. This CDR3 comprises 13 residues. Germline CDR1 is SQVTM and CDR2 is ANQGSEA. CDR3 sequence: CSVVSGRVGEQFF. The CDR3 DNA sequence: TGCAGCGTTGTTAGCGGGAGGGTAGGTGAGCAGTTCTTC.